Listed below are T cell receptor beta chains from one sample, sequenced in a study of T-cell memory formation after mild COVID-19. TCRdb analysed the 5' RACE reads with MiXCR anew, one entry per CDR3 protein. This sample has about half a million distinct CDR3 sequences, with roughly 20% found just once. Material: PBMCs or a T cell subset sorted from them (not recorded which). The receptor source for this set is an adult woman who had mild COVID-19 (a few samples of this study predate the infection). Cell type and time point are not known. The CDR3 runs from the conserved cysteine through the conserved F or W. Fields, in order: J gene, D gene, clone size, V gene, CDR3 DNA, CDR3 protein. A D gene is named only where the DNA matches it firmly. Only some rows state a clone size, as once, few, many or a class for expanded clones.

j_gene: TRBJ2-1
d_gene: TRBD2
abundance: .
v_gene: TRBV9
CDR3nt: TGTGCCAGCAGTCTAGCGGGAGGGGACAATGAGCAGTTCTTC
CDR3aa: CASSLAGGDNEQFF

j_gene: TRBJ1-4
d_gene: TRBD1
abundance: few
v_gene: TRBV5-1
CDR3nt: TGCGCCAGCAGCTTGGGGGGACAGGAGGAAAAACTGTTTTTT
CDR3aa: CASSLGGQEEKLFF

j_gene: TRBJ2-5
d_gene: TRBD2
abundance: .
v_gene: TRBV9
CDR3nt: TGTGCCAGCAGCGTCAGTAGCGGGGGTCAAGAGACCCAGTACTTC
CDR3aa: CASSVSSGGQETQYF

j_gene: TRBJ2-7
d_gene: .
abundance: few
v_gene: TRBV29-1
CDR3nt: TGCAGCGGCAGGTGGTCCTACGAGCAGTACTTC
CDR3aa: CSGRWSYEQYF

j_gene: TRBJ2-7
d_gene: TRBD1
abundance: few
v_gene: TRBV7-9
CDR3nt: TGTGCCAGCAGCTTAGCGCAGGTGACAGGGGGGTACGAGCAGTACTTC
CDR3aa: CASSLAQVTGGYEQYF

j_gene: TRBJ1-1
d_gene: .
abundance: .
v_gene: TRBV5-1
CDR3nt: TGCGCCAGCAGCTTGGAGGTCGGCTTGGGGGCTTTCTTT
CDR3aa: CASSLEVGLGAFF

j_gene: TRBJ2-5
d_gene: .
abundance: .
v_gene: TRBV3-1
CDR3nt: TGTGCCAGCAGCCAAGACTCGGGGGCTATAGAGACCCAGTACTTC
CDR3aa: CASSQDSGAIETQYF

j_gene: TRBJ2-1
d_gene: .
abundance: few
v_gene: TRBV5-1
CDR3nt: TGCGCCAGCAGACCTTCGACAGAGAGCTCCTACAATGAGCAGTTCTTC
CDR3aa: CASRPSTESSYNEQFF

j_gene: TRBJ2-3
d_gene: .
abundance: few
v_gene: TRBV4-1
CDR3nt: TGCGCCAGCAGCCAAGACGCCCCGATGGATACGCAGTATTTT
CDR3aa: CASSQDAPMDTQYF

j_gene: TRBJ2-7
d_gene: .
abundance: .
v_gene: TRBV2
CDR3nt: TGTGCCAGCAGTCGGACATTGAGCTCCTACGAGCAGTACTTC
CDR3aa: CASSRTLSSYEQYF

j_gene: TRBJ1-5
d_gene: .
abundance: .
v_gene: TRBV18
CDR3nt: TGTGCCAGCTCACCAATGGCCTTAGGCAATCAGCCCCAGCATTTT
CDR3aa: CASSPMALGNQPQHF

j_gene: TRBJ2-2
d_gene: TRBD2
abundance: few
v_gene: TRBV9
CDR3nt: TGTGCCAGCAGCGCACTAGCGGGAGGCCCGGGCACCGGGGAGCTGTTTTTT
CDR3aa: CASSALAGGPGTGELFF

j_gene: TRBJ2-7
d_gene: .
abundance: many
v_gene: TRBV18
CDR3nt: TGTGCCAGCTCATGGACTGCTAGCTACGAGCAGTACTTC
CDR3aa: CASSWTASYEQYF